This T cell receptor (beta chain) is from a study of blood T cell repertoires in COVID-19. The CDR3 is 15 amino acids. V was pared by 7 bases and J by 3 bases, with 7 bases of the junction left unmatched. Per the germline V gene, CDR1 is MDHEN and CDR2 is SYDVKM. Only a few counts were recorded for this clone. Libraries were prepared by immunoSEQ multiplex PCR; TCRdb keeps only in-frame clonotypes and omits some of them. The sample has fewer than 350,000 clones; around 81% are singletons. This chain links TRBV28 with TRBJ2-7, with 12 nucleotides matching TRBD1. Material for sequencing was peripheral blood. This receptor was taken from a woman aged 60 to 75 with active or convalescent COVID-19. CDR3: CASTGQGAEVYEQYF. The CDR3 nucleotides are TGTGCCAGCACGGGACAGGGGGCAGAGGTCTACGAGCAGTACTTC.